A selection of T cell receptor beta chains follows, all from one sample in a study of radiotherapy plus CTLA-4 blockade in lung cancer. Measured with immunoSEQ multiplex PCR; TCRdb has only the in-frame clones, and not every one. Counted here are around 45,000 clones, 65% to 70% occurring once; the ten biggest clones make up roughly 25%. Sequencing used peripheral blood, obtained from a patient treated with radiotherapy plus ipilimumab. The origin of the receptors is a human donor with non-small cell lung cancer who had a partial response to radiotherapy plus ipilimumab. Each CDR3 is given with its conserved first and last residue. Fields, in order: CDR3 protein, CDR3 DNA, J gene, clone size, D gene, V gene. A D gene is named only where the DNA matches it firmly. Expanded clones are given a class, and other clones once, few, many or no size at all.

CDR3: CASSQALREGPQHF
DNA: TGCGCCAGCAGCCAAGCCCTAAGGGAGGGGCCCCAGCATTTT
J: TRBJ1-5
size: few
D: NA
V: TRBV4-3

CDR3: CASRGQVVSGYTF
DNA: TGTGCCAGCAGGGGACAGGTAGTCAGCGGCTACACCTTC
J: TRBJ1-2
size: NA
D: TRBD1
V: TRBV6-1

CDR3: CASSPWAGDRETQYF
DNA: TGTGCCAGCAGCCCCTGGGCGGGAGATCGCGAGACCCAGTACTTC
J: TRBJ2-5
size: NA
D: TRBD2
V: TRBV6-9

CDR3: CASSYTGGNTEAFF
DNA: TGTGCCAGCAGTTACACGGGGGGAAACACTGAAGCTTTCTTT
J: TRBJ1-1
size: NA
D: NA
V: TRBV6-5

CDR3: CASSLRLAGYEQYF
DNA: TGTGCCAGCAGCTTACGACTAGCGGGGTATGAGCAGTACTTC
J: TRBJ2-7
size: once
D: TRBD2
V: TRBV5-6

CDR3: CASSLQGPPYEQYF
DNA: TGTGCCAGCAGCTTACAGGGGCCCCCCTACGAGCAGTACTTC
J: TRBJ2-7
size: few
D: TRBD1
V: TRBV6-6

CDR3: CASSLRPGHTISSGNTIYF
DNA: TGTGCCAGCAGCTTGAGACCGGGACACACCATCAGCTCTGGAAACACCATATATTTT
J: TRBJ1-3
size: NA
D: NA
V: TRBV21-1

CDR3: CASSFGGVGQPQHF
DNA: TGTGCCAGCAGCTTTGGGGGGGTAGGTCAGCCCCAGCATTTT
J: TRBJ1-5
size: few
D: NA
V: TRBV7-9

CDR3: CASGGGLAGGATYLEQYF
DNA: TGTGCCAGCGGCGGGGGACTAGCGGGGGGGGCAACCTACCTCGAGCAGTACTTC
J: TRBJ2-7
size: NA
D: TRBD2
V: TRBV5-6

CDR3: CASSRGSGANYGYTF
DNA: TGTGCCAGCAGTCGGGGATCGGGAGCTAACTATGGCTACACCTTC
J: TRBJ1-2
size: NA
D: NA
V: TRBV6-1

CDR3: CASSSIGTGARYEQYF
DNA: TGTGCCAGCAGCTCCATAGGGACAGGGGCGAGATACGAGCAGTACTTC
J: TRBJ2-7
size: NA
D: TRBD1
V: TRBV11-2

CDR3: CASSIRSRGNSGNTIYF
DNA: TGTGCCAGCAGCATTCGCTCTCGGGGGAACTCTGGAAACACCATATATTTT
J: TRBJ1-3
size: NA
D: NA
V: TRBV7-6

CDR3: CASTSTGGEYEQYF
DNA: TGTGCCAGCACCTCCACAGGGGGCGAATACGAGCAGTACTTC
J: TRBJ2-7
size: NA
D: TRBD1
V: TRBV5-5

CDR3: CASSDRGPTDTQYF
DNA: TGTGCCAGCAGTGACAGGGGCCCCACAGATACGCAGTATTTT
J: TRBJ2-3
size: NA
D: NA
V: TRBV6-1

CDR3: CASSATGNGNTIYF
DNA: TGTGCCAGCAGTGCAACAGGGAACGGAAACACCATATATTTT
J: TRBJ1-3
size: few
D: NA
V: TRBV2

CDR3: CASSDQTSGGSYNEQFF
DNA: TGTGCCAGCAGCGATCAGACTAGCGGGGGGTCCTACAATGAGCAGTTCTTC
J: TRBJ2-1
size: NA
D: TRBD2
V: TRBV9

CDR3: CASRGGGTASSYNEQFF
DNA: TGTGCCAGCAGGGGTGGGGGGACAGCCAGCTCCTACAATGAGCAGTTCTTC
J: TRBJ2-1
size: few
D: NA
V: TRBV27

CDR3: CASSYRPGTEAFF
DNA: TGTGCCAGCAGTTACAGGCCTGGGACTGAAGCTTTCTTT
J: TRBJ1-1
size: NA
D: NA
V: TRBV27

CDR3: CASSRVAQEGEAFF
DNA: TGTGCCAGCAGCCGTGTGGCACAGGAAGGTGAAGCTTTCTTT
J: TRBJ1-1
size: once
D: NA
V: TRBV6-4

CDR3: CASSLAPDSYNEQFF
DNA: TGCGCCAGCAGCTTAGCGCCCGACTCCTACAATGAGCAGTTCTTC
J: TRBJ2-1
size: NA
D: NA
V: TRBV5-1

CDR3: CAWSGESGELFF
DNA: TGTGCCTGGAGTGGGGAGAGCGGGGAGCTGTTTTTT
J: TRBJ2-2
size: NA
D: NA
V: TRBV30

CDR3: CASSLGLQGLRATEAFF
DNA: TGCGCCAGCAGCTTGGGTTTACAGGGTCTCCGGGCCACTGAAGCTTTCTTT
J: TRBJ1-1
size: NA
D: NA
V: TRBV5-1

CDR3: CASSLAGALYEQYF
DNA: TGTGCCAGTTCACTAGCGGGAGCTCTATACGAGCAGTACTTC
J: TRBJ2-7
size: NA
D: TRBD2
V: TRBV18

CDR3: CASSSGGGRLNTEAFF
DNA: TGTGCCAGCAGCTCGGGCGGGGGCAGATTGAACACTGAAGCTTTCTTT
J: TRBJ1-1
size: once
D: NA
V: TRBV5-4

CDR3: CASSEDRGLGNAFF
DNA: TGTGCCAGCAGTGAGGACAGGGGGCTGGGGAATGCTTTCTTT
J: TRBJ1-1
size: NA
D: TRBD1
V: TRBV6-1

CDR3: CASSPQGASEATGELFF
DNA: TGTGCCAGCAGCCCCCAAGGGGCTAGCGAAGCGACCGGGGAGCTGTTTTTT
J: TRBJ2-2
size: NA
D: NA
V: TRBV7-9

CDR3: CASSSLGGRYMNTEAFF
DNA: TGTGCCAGCAGCTCCCTGGGGGGACGCTATATGAACACTGAAGCTTTCTTT
J: TRBJ1-1
size: NA
D: NA
V: TRBV7-2

CDR3: CASSRDINYGYTF
DNA: TGTGCCAGCAGTCGGGACATAAACTATGGCTACACCTTC
J: TRBJ1-2
size: few
D: NA
V: TRBV2

CDR3: CASSPGAGQGGNTIYF
DNA: TGTGCCAGCAGCCCGGGGGCAGGACAGGGTGGAAACACCATATATTTT
J: TRBJ1-3
size: NA
D: TRBD1
V: TRBV7-6

CDR3: CASRSQGAGTEAFF
DNA: TGTGCCAGCAGATCACAGGGGGCTGGCACTGAAGCTTTCTTT
J: TRBJ1-1
size: NA
D: TRBD1
V: TRBV6-1

CDR3: CASSVGFTGGTEAFF
DNA: TGTGCCAGCAGCGTAGGGTTTACAGGGGGCACTGAAGCTTTCTTT
J: TRBJ1-1
size: few
D: TRBD1
V: TRBV9

CDR3: CASSDRGTGELFF
DNA: TGTGCCAGTAGCGACAGGGGGACCGGGGAGCTGTTTTTT
J: TRBJ2-2
size: once
D: TRBD1
V: TRBV19

CDR3: CASSPRLGRGETQYF
DNA: TGTGCCAGCTCTCCCAGGCTGGGGAGGGGAGAGACCCAGTACTTC
J: TRBJ2-5
size: once
D: TRBD2
V: TRBV18

CDR3: CASSPMGDSKAFF
DNA: TGTGCCAGCAGCCCTATGGGGGACTCGAAAGCTTTCTTT
J: TRBJ1-1
size: NA
D: NA
V: TRBV7-2

CDR3: CASSQGQARAF
DNA: TGTGCCAGCAGCCAGGGACAGGCGCGGGCCTTC
J: TRBJ1-2
size: many
D: TRBD1
V: TRBV7-9

CDR3: CASSPEGGLGNQPQHF
DNA: TGTGCCAGCAGCCCCGAAGGGGGTCTAGGCAATCAGCCCCAGCATTTT
J: TRBJ1-5
size: NA
D: NA
V: TRBV7-9

CDR3: CASSLAGTRSLGSFF
DNA: TGTGCCAGCAGCTTAGCTGGGACAAGGAGCCTTGGATCGTTTTTT
J: TRBJ1-4
size: NA
D: NA
V: TRBV5-6

CDR3: CASRLAGAGEQYF
DNA: TGTGCCAGCAGGTTAGCGGGAGCTGGTGAGCAGTACTTC
J: TRBJ2-7
size: NA
D: TRBD2
V: TRBV11-2

CDR3: CASTAEASGETNTGELFF
DNA: TGTGCCAGCACCGCAGAGGCTAGCGGGGAAACGAACACCGGGGAGCTGTTTTTT
J: TRBJ2-2
size: once
D: TRBD2
V: TRBV2

CDR3: CASSDSGGDYEQYF
DNA: TGTGCCAGCAGTGATAGTGGCGGGGACTACGAGCAGTACTTC
J: TRBJ2-7
size: NA
D: NA
V: TRBV6-5

CDR3: CASHDRLADTDTQYF
DNA: TGTGCCAGCCACGACAGACTAGCGGACACAGATACGCAGTATTTT
J: TRBJ2-3
size: once
D: TRBD2
V: TRBV2

CDR3: CASSLGGSSYEQYF
DNA: TGTGCCAGCAGCTTGGGAGGTAGCTCCTACGAGCAGTACTTC
J: TRBJ2-7
size: NA
D: NA
V: TRBV5-4

CDR3: CASSWRLAGEDTQYF
DNA: TGTGCCAGCAGCTGGCGACTAGCGGGGGAAGATACGCAGTATTTT
J: TRBJ2-3
size: once
D: TRBD2
V: TRBV7-2

CDR3: CASSSQGIRAGGANQPQHF
DNA: TGTGCCAGCAGCTCACAGGGGATAAGGGCAGGAGGAGCCAATCAGCCCCAGCATTTT
J: TRBJ1-5
size: NA
D: TRBD1
V: TRBV7-8

CDR3: CASRDQRGEQFF
DNA: TGTGCCAGCAGAGATCAGCGGGGTGAGCAGTTCTTC
J: TRBJ2-1
size: NA
D: TRBD2
V: TRBV6-6

CDR3: CASSLTQGLNTEAFF
DNA: TGTGCCAGCAGCCTAACTCAGGGTTTGAACACTGAAGCTTTCTTT
J: TRBJ1-1
size: NA
D: NA
V: TRBV27